One sample yielded the 6 T cell receptor beta chains listed below, sequenced in a study of early T cells in non-severe SARS-CoV-2 infection. TCRdb reanalysed the 5' RACE reads using MiXCR and keeps one entry per CDR3 protein. Of about 33,000 distinct CDR3 sequences in the sample, around 4.6% were seen once. Input material: whole blood. The receptor set was obtained from an adult who was a healthcare worker with PCR-confirmed SARS-CoV-2 infection or an uninfected control (not recorded which).

J is TRBJ2-2 and V is TRBV19; no definite D call. The CDR3 is made up of 14 amino acids. The ends were cut back, 2 bases at V and 0 bases at J, with 4 bases in the middle. CDR1 and CDR2 (germline): LNHDA, SQIVND (reference sequence). For the CDR3, the DNA is TGTGCCAGTAGTATACGAGCGAACACCGGGGAGCTGTTTTTT. Encoded protein: CASSIRANTGELFF.

This clonotype was seen ten or more times. This chain connects TRBV24-1 to TRBJ2-1; 7 positions match TRBD1. The V gene end was trimmed by 5 bases and the J gene end by 5 bases; junction bases not matched to a gene: 8. The germline V gene has CDR1 KGHDR and CDR2 SFDVKD. The CDR3 is 15 amino acids. The CDR3 bases are TGTGCCACCAGTGGTACCGGGACAGAGGACAATGAGCAGTTCTTC. Its protein product is CATSGTGTEDNEQFF.

V and J are TRBV3-1 and TRBJ2-1; 8 bases line up with TRBD1. Per germline, CDR1 LGHDT and CDR2 YNNKEL (reference sequence). V dropped 1 base and J dropped 2; count of bases not matched to a gene: 1. This CDR3 comprises 15 residues. The CDR3 is CASSQGTGTYNEQFF. The CDR3 DNA sequence: TGTGCCAGCAGCCAAGGGACAGGGACCTACAATGAGCAGTTCTTC.

Many counts were recorded for this clonotype. The V gene is TRBV30, the J gene TRBJ2-7; the D call may be TRBD1 or TRBD2 (6 bases each). Germline V gene sequence: CDR1 GTSNPN, CDR2 SVGIG (reference sequence). Trimming removed 3 bases from V and 3 bases from J, with 12 bases in between. CDR3 length equals 13 residues. As DNA, the CDR3 is TGTGCCTGGAGCCTAGGGGGGTACTACGAGCAGTACTTC. Its protein product is CAWSLGGYYEQYF.

This clonotype has a count of ten or more. The chain combines TRBV12-3 or TRBV12-4 with TRBJ1-2; maybe TRBD1 (6 bases). V was shortened by 6 bases and J by 2 bases, with 13 bases between the two germline ends. The CDR3 loop spans 14 amino acids. The DNA for the CDR3 is TGTGCCAGCAGGAGGGGGGGGCAAAACTATGGCTACACCTTC. As protein: CASRRGGQNYGYTF.

This rearrangement joins TRBV7-9 to TRBJ2-7; 7 nucleotides agree with TRBD1. CDR1 SEHNR and CDR2 FQNEAQ come from the germline V gene (reference sequence). This CDR3 has 16 residues. The V segment lost 0 bases and the J segment 2 bases; nucleotides outside the gene matches: 7. CDR3 in DNA: TGTGCCAGCAGCTTAGCCGGGACAGCAAAAGCCTACGAGCAGTACTTC. It translates to CASSLAGTAKAYEQYF.